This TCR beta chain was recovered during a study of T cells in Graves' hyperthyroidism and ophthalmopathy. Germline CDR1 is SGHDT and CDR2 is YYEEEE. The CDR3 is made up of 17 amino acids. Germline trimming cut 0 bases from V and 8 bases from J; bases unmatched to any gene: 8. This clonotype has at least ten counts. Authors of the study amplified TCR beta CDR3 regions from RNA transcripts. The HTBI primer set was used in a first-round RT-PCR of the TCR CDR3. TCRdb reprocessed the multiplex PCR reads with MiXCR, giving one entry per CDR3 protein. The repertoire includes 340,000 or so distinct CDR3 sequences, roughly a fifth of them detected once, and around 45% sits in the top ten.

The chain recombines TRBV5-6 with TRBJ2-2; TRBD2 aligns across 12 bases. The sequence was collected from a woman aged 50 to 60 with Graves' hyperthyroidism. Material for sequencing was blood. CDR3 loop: CASSLGLAGARAGELFF. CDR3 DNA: TGTGCCAGCAGCTTGGGACTAGCGGGGGCACGCGCAGGGGAGCTGTTTTTT.